The T cell receptor beta chain described here comes from a study of shared clonotypes between healthy human individuals. The study ran the assay at deep level. Assay used: immunoSEQ multiplex PCR; TCRdb lists only in-frame clones, some missing. This sample carries some 1,100,000 clones, 78% of them seen once, and the ten largest clones take approximately 0.52%. Study-level points and caveats: Owing to a small donor count, the genetic and exposure-history diversity represented was limited.

About this clone: Its specificity is not known.

Germline V gene sequence: CDR1 KGHSH, CDR2 LQKENI. Trimming took 1 base from V and 4 from J, leaving 10 bases between them. The CDR3 covers 14 residues. The TCR sequence derives from a young man in good health. Some clones in this sample may be carry-over from other donors' samples. This chain links TRBV18 with TRBJ2-5; D is unresolved. The sequenced material came from memory CD4+ T cells from PBMCs. The subset denotes: CD45RA-negative fraction. The CDR3 DNA follows: TGTGCCAGCTCACCACAATCAGGAGCAGAGACCCAGTACTTC. Its translation is CASSPQSGAETQYF.